The sequence of this T cell receptor beta chain was determined in a study of cytomegalovirus exposure and HLA in healthy donors. Study details: In terms of ancestry, the Caucasian-associated cluster contained about four fifths of the roughly 400 genotyped donors.

PCR employed 60 Vbeta and 13 Jbeta primers. TCRdb's table, derived via immunoSEQ multiplex PCR, lists solely in-frame clones and lacks some. The listing records some 21,000 clones. The sample taken for sequencing was PBMCs. This TCR was sampled from a man aged 60-69 years in good health and CMV-seropositive.

The CDR3 spells CASSQATGLNQPQHF. DNA of the CDR3: TGCGCCAGCAGCCAAGCTACAGGGTTAAATCAGCCCCAGCATTTT. The gene calls are TRBV4-1 and TRBJ1-5; TRBD1 might be the D (6 bases). The CDR3 runs to 15 residues. The V end lost 1 base, the J end lost 4 bases, and 11 bases lay between the germline ends. Looked up from germline, CDR1 is MGHRA and CDR2 is YSYEKL.